This T cell receptor (beta chain) stems from a study of blood T cell repertoires in COVID-19. The germline V and J ends were trimmed by 0 bases and 0 bases, with 6 bases remaining between them. The V gene's germline CDR1 is MNHEY and CDR2 SMNVEV (reference sequence). This CDR3 is built from 15 residues. Method: immunoSEQ multiplex PCR; TCRdb's copy keeps in-frame clones and lacks some. The sample includes under 200,000 clones, more than 75% of them seen just once. The sample taken for sequencing was peripheral blood. V and J are TRBV27 and TRBJ1-5, with D perhaps matching TRBD1 (5 bases). The receptor was isolated from a man aged 35-49 years with active or convalescent COVID-19. CDR3 nucleotides: TGTGCCAGCAGTTTATCGGGGGGTAGCAATCAGCCCCAGCATTTT. Its translation: CASSLSGGSNQPQHF.